The rows below give T cell receptor beta chains drawn from one sample of a study of naive and memory T cell subsets. TCRdb re-called the UMI-ligation and nested PCR reads through MiXCR, storing one row per CDR3 protein. The table has some 100,000 distinct CDR3 sequences, 7% to 8% seen once. Sequences were obtained from central memory CD4+ T cells from blood. The receptor source for this set is a human donor in good health. Both conserved end residues are part of each CDR3. The size field is filled for only some rows; it gives once, few, many or a size class.

V gene	J gene	clone size	CDR3 protein
TRBV6-2/TRBV6-3	TRBJ1-1	many	CASVGQANTEAFF
TRBV24-1	TRBJ2-7	many	CATSSGGSGGYEQYF
TRBV7-2	TRBJ1-4	-	CASSEASQGALIGFNEKLFF
TRBV12-3/TRBV12-4	TRBJ2-3	few	CASSRGLAEDF
TRBV7-2	TRBJ2-1	-	CASSLPRRGTSGLSSYNEQFF
TRBV18	TRBJ2-5	-	CASSLTGKPTQETQYF
TRBV12-3/TRBV12-4	TRBJ1-6	many	CASSFWNRALNSPLHF
TRBV9	TRBJ2-5	many	CASSVDEGTGETQYF
TRBV4-2	TRBJ2-7	few	CASSQDGSPGTYEQYF
TRBV20-1	TRBJ2-7	many	CSADRQGGLYEQYF
TRBV20-1	TRBJ2-2	many	CSANQGGRGELFF
TRBV20-1	TRBJ1-1	many	CSASPDGDTEAFF
TRBV20-1	TRBJ1-6	many	CSARVGLVNSPLHF
TRBV7-9	TRBJ1-6	many	CASSLGRNNSPLHF
TRBV9	TRBJ2-3	many	CASSVATESTDTQYF
TRBV18	TRBJ2-2	-	CASTSGTGELFF
TRBV12-3/TRBV12-4	TRBJ1-2	many	CASSLNLGTGGHGYTF
TRBV7-8	TRBJ2-1	few	CASSVRLASANEQFF
TRBV6-1	TRBJ1-6	many	CASRAGGIVNSPLHF
TRBV12-3/TRBV12-4	TRBJ1-4	many	CASSFDRLEKLFF
TRBV6-1	TRBJ2-7	many	CASSEALVEQYF
TRBV24-1	TRBJ1-1	few	CATSGGGTEAFF
TRBV12-3/TRBV12-4	TRBJ1-5	many	CASTSAKAQPQHF
TRBV6-2/TRBV6-3	TRBJ1-5	many	CASSYESNQPQHF
TRBV20-1	TRBJ1-2	many	CSAREAGGGGYGYTF
TRBV12-3/TRBV12-4	TRBJ1-3	many	CASSGRRVSGNTIYF